A single sample is the source of the 21 T cell receptor beta chains below, sequenced in a study of blood T cell repertoires in COVID-19. TCRdb's copy holds only in-frame clones and misses some; the assay was immunoSEQ multiplex PCR. Here the sample spans approximately 500,000 clones, approximately 88% being singletons. Sequencing was performed on peripheral blood. All receptors derive from a woman aged 45-60 years with COVID-19, enrolled during active disease.

The genes are TRBV2 and TRBJ1-1; unclear D gene. The CDR3 totals 14 residues. Germline values: CDR1 SNHLY, CDR2 FYNNEI. V was shortened by 1 base and J by 4 bases, with 10 bases between the two germline ends. CDR3 region: CASSEGRRSTEAFF. The CDR3 bases are TGTGCCAGCAGTGAAGGGAGGAGGAGCACTGAAGCTTTCTTT.

The chain is built from TRBV28 and TRBJ1-4, with D perhaps TRBD1 (5 bases). From germline, CDR1 is MDHEN and CDR2 SYDVKM. V lost 5 bases and J 11 bases, leaving 18 bases between the germline ends. The CDR3 length is 14 residues. Here the CDR3 reads CASSPLSGVAKLFF. CDR3 bases: TGTGCCAGCAGTCCACTCTCGGGGGTGGCTAAACTGTTTTTT.

The rearrangement joins TRBV12-5 to TRBJ2-5, with 11 bases identical to TRBD1. Unmatched junction bases numbered 6, after V lost 2 bases and J lost 4 bases. Germline CDR1 is LGHNT and CDR2 is FRNRAP. The CDR3 runs 16 residues. In DNA, the CDR3 is TGTGCTAGTGGTTTGAACCCTGGGACAGGGGGAGAGACCCAGTACTTC. It encodes CASGLNPGTGGETQYF.

V and J are TRBV19 and TRBJ1-5; TRBD1 is a possible D gene (6 bases). Germline lookup yields CDR1 LNHDA and CDR2 SQIVND (reference sequence). Between the trimmed V and J ends, which lost 1 base and 2 bases, there was a span of 15 bases. The CDR3 extends over 17 amino acids. CDR3 loop: CASSIAWGGKGNQPQHF. CDR3 DNA sequence: TGTGCCAGTAGTATAGCTTGGGGGGGCAAGGGCAATCAGCCCCAGCATTTT.

The chain couples TRBV2 to TRBJ2-7; maybe TRBD1 (5 bases). Germline loops: CDR1 SNHLY, CDR2 FYNNEI. The CDR3 covers 14 residues. V shed 7 bases and J shed 2 bases, with 15 bases lying between them. The CDR3 coding sequence is TGTGCCAGCAAATCCGGTGGGGCGACCTACGAGCAGTACTTC. Its protein is CASKSGGATYEQYF.

V gene TRBV14 combines with J gene TRBJ1-1; D not certain. The CDR3 totals 15 residues. CDR1 and CDR2 from the germline V gene are SGHDN and FVKESK. Between the trimmed V and J ends, which lost 0 bases and 0 bases, there was a span of 8 bases. This chain's CDR3 is CASSQDPPVNTEAFF. The CDR3 coding sequence is TGTGCCAGCAGCCAAGACCCCCCGGTGAACACTGAAGCTTTCTTT.

The chain has TRBV2 and TRBJ1-2, with D possibly TRBD1 on 5 matching bases. Looked up from germline, CDR1 is SNHLY and CDR2 is FYNNEI. Trimming removed 9 bases from V and 1 base from J, with 15 bases in between. CDR3 length: 14 amino acids. The CDR3 DNA sequence: TGTGCCAGGGCAGGGCCCATTCTTAACTATGGCTACACCTTC. Its protein product is CARAGPILNYGYTF.

The chain uses TRBV5-1 and TRBJ2-5; D possibly corresponds to TRBD1 (5 bases). Trimming took 2 bases from V and 2 from J, leaving 10 bases between them. The CDR3 runs to 14 residues. From germline, CDR1 is SGHRS and CDR2 YFSETQ. The CDR3 nucleotides are TGCGCCAGCAGCTTTCAGGGAAGGCAAGAGACCCAGTACTTC. Translated: CASSFQGRQETQYF.

V and J are TRBV5-6 and TRBJ2-3; 9 nucleotides match TRBD1. Unmatched junction bases numbered 11, after V lost 3 bases and J lost 3 bases. The CDR3 loop spans 17 amino acids. Per the germline V gene, CDR1 is SGHDT and CDR2 is YYEEEE. Written as DNA, the CDR3 is TGTGCCAGCAGCTCAACCGGGACAGGGTTATGGACAGATACGCAGTATTTT. Residues: CASSSTGTGLWTDTQYF.

This clone has just a few counts. This chain uses TRBV6-5 with TRBJ1-1; D is uncertain. The CDR3 consists of 14 residues. V lost 0 bases to trimming and J lost 5 bases, with 10 bases between them. CDR1 is MNHEY and CDR2 is SVGAGI in the germline V gene. Written as DNA, the CDR3 is TGTGCCAGCAGTTACTCGATGACTAGAACTGAAGCTTTCTTT. It specifies CASSYSMTRTEAFF.

This clone was detected only a few times. This sequence joins TRBV11-1 and TRBJ2-2; D unresolved. V was shortened by 0 bases and J by 8 bases, with 7 bases between the two germline ends. The CDR3 length is 13 residues. CDR1 and CDR2 (germline): SGHAT, FQDESV (reference sequence). CDR3 DNA: TGTGCCAGCAGCTTAGCGCACGAGGGGGAGCTGTTTTTT. As protein: CASSLAHEGELFF.

This chain joins TRBV18 and TRBJ1-2, with TRBD1 matching over 11 bases. J was trimmed by 8 bases and V by 4 bases; bases with no gene match: 9. CDR1 is KGHSH and CDR2 is LQKENI in the germline V gene. The CDR3 is 15 amino acids. The CDR3 region is CASSQTGQGARGYTF. In DNA, the CDR3 is TGTGCCAGCTCACAAACCGGACAGGGGGCAAGGGGCTACACCTTC.

J is TRBJ2-7 and V is TRBV6-5; 9 bases fit TRBD1. CDR1 MNHEY and CDR2 SVGAGI come from the germline V gene. The length of the CDR3 is 14 residues. Germline trimming cut 5 bases from V and 2 bases from J; bases unmatched to any gene: 4. CDR3 sequence reads: CASSLGQGTYEQYF. CDR3 nucleotides: TGTGCCAGCAGTCTGGGACAGGGCACCTACGAGCAGTACTTC.

This clone was picked up a small number of times. V and J are TRBV29-1 and TRBJ1-6; tentative D call: TRBD1 (6 bases). There are 16 residues in the CDR3. The germline V gene has CDR1 SQVTM and CDR2 ANQGSEA. Trimming removed 4 bases at V and 13 bases at J, with 26 bases between. In DNA, the CDR3 is TGCAGCGTTGGCGGGCTCCACAGGGTCACTAGTGGGCCCCTCCACTTT. It translates to CSVGGLHRVTSGPLHF. Combining the CDR3 with reference TRBV29-1 and TRBJ1-6 gives the whole variable domain SAVISQKPSRDICQRGTSLTIQCQVDSQVTMMFWYRQQPGQSLTLIATANQGSEATYESGFVIDKFPISRPNLTFSTLTVSNMSPEDSSIYLCSVGGLHRVTSGPLHFGNGTRLTVT.

The rearrangement uses TRBV9 and TRBJ1-1; D not certain. V was pared by 0 bases and J by 6 bases, with 12 bases between. Germline lookup yields CDR1 SGDLS and CDR2 YYNGEE. CDR3 length: 14 amino acids. The CDR3 nucleotides are TGTGCCAGCAGCGTAGAAGCGATTACGGCTGAAGCTTTCTTT. It encodes CASSVEAITAEAFF.

V is TRBV20-1 and J is TRBJ2-1; 8 bases map to TRBD2. The CDR3 loop spans 18 amino acids. CDR1 is DFQATT, CDR2 SNEGSKA, per germline (reference sequence). Trimming removed 3 bases from V and 1 base from J; junction bases left unmatched: 14. The CDR3 nucleotides are TGCAGTGCTAGTTCCGGCGGAGCGGGGGCCCTTTCCTACAATGAGCAGTTCTTC. It translates to CSASSGGAGALSYNEQFF.

The chain has TRBV9 and TRBJ2-1; D possibly corresponds to TRBD2 (5 bases). Germline V gene data show CDR1 as SGDLS and CDR2 as YYNGEE. The CDR3 has 12 residues. V was cut by 4 bases and J by 8 bases, with 10 bases left in between. CDR3 region: CASSPLGDEQFF. As DNA, the CDR3 is TGTGCCAGCAGCCCCCTCGGGGATGAGCAGTTCTTC.

The rearrangement uses TRBV2 and TRBJ1-1; TRBD1 might be the D (5 bases). V was trimmed by 1 base and J by 10 bases, leaving 10 bases between them. This CDR3 has 12 amino acids. CDR1 is SNHLY, CDR2 FYNNEI, per germline. CDR3 sequence (DNA): TGTGCCAGCAGTGAAGTCAAGGGGCGAGCTTTCTTT. Amino acid sequence: CASSEVKGRAFF. Full variable domain (outside the CDR3, taken from reference TRBV2 and TRBJ1-1): EPEVTQTPSHQVTQMGQEVILRCVPISNHLYFYWYRQILGQKVEFLVSFYNNEISEKSEIFDDQFSVERPDGSNFTLKIRSTKLEDSAMYFCASSEVKGRAFFGQGTRLTVV.

The rearrangement links TRBV3-1 (or the pseudogene TRBV3-2) to TRBJ1-6, with a weak D call TRBD1 (6 bases). Germline V lookup: CDR1 LGHDT, CDR2 YNNKEL (reference sequence). The CDR3 is 16 residues long. Deletions cut 1 base from V and 6 bases from J, with 13 bases between. The CDR3 protein is CASSQGQGGSNSPLHF. CDR3 nucleotide sequence: TGTGCCAGCAGCCAAGGACAAGGGGGTTCTAATTCACCCCTCCACTTT.

The chain joins TRBV12-3 or TRBV12-4 to TRBJ2-1; possible D gene TRBD2, 5 bases. The V and J ends lost 7 bases and 3 bases respectively, with 7 bases between them. There are 12 residues in the CDR3. The CDR3 region has the DNA TGTGCCAGCACCCGGGACTACAATGAGCAGTTCTTC. Translating it yields CASTRDYNEQFF.

The chain employs TRBV6-4 and TRBJ1-1; no clear D. There are 13 residues in the CDR3. V dropped 5 bases and J dropped 1 base, with 8 bases sitting between them. Germline V lookup: CDR1 MRHNA, CDR2 SNTAGT. The CDR3: CASSPRENTEAFF. For the CDR3, the DNA is TGTGCCAGCAGTCCCCGGGAGAACACTGAAGCTTTCTTT.